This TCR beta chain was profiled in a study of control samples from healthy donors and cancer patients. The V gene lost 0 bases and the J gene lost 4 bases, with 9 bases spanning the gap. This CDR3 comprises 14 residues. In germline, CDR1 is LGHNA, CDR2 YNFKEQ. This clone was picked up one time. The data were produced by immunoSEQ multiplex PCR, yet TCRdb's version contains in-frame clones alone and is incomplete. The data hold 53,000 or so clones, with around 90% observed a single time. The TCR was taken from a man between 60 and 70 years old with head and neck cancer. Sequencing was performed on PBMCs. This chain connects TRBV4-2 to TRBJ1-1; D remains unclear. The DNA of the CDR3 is TGTGCCAGCAGCCAAGAGGTACAAATCACTGAAGCTTTCTTT. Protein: CASSQEVQITEAFF.